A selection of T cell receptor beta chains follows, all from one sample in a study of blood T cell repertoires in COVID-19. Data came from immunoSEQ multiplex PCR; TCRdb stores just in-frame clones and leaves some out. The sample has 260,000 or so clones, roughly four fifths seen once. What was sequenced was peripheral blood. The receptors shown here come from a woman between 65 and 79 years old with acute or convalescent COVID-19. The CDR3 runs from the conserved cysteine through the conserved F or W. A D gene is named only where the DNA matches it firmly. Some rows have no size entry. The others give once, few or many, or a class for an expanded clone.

CDR3aa: CASSFRDRGRNEQFF
CDR3nt: TGTGCCAGCAGCTTCCGGGACAGGGGGCGTAATGAGCAGTTCTTC
v_gene: TRBV7-2
len: 15
abundance: -
d_gene: TRBD1
j_gene: TRBJ2-1

CDR3aa: CASSTRLAGGGGELFF
CDR3nt: TGTGCCAGCAGCACAAGACTAGCGGGGGGCGGCGGGGAGCTGTTTTTT
v_gene: TRBV7-2
len: 16
abundance: -
d_gene: TRBD2
j_gene: TRBJ2-2

CDR3aa: CASSYAGFNEKLFF
CDR3nt: TGTGCCAGCAGCTACGCCGGGTTTAATGAAAAACTGTTTTTT
v_gene: TRBV11-2
len: 14
abundance: -
d_gene: -
j_gene: TRBJ1-4

CDR3aa: CASSQPREKLFF
CDR3nt: TGTGCCAGCAGCCAGCCCCGGGAAAAACTGTTTTTT
v_gene: TRBV3-1/TRBV3-2
len: 12
abundance: -
d_gene: -
j_gene: TRBJ1-4

CDR3aa: CASSLRDSYEQYF
CDR3nt: TGTGCCAGCAGCTTGAGGGACTCCTACGAGCAGTACTTC
v_gene: TRBV7-9
len: 13
abundance: -
d_gene: -
j_gene: TRBJ2-7

CDR3aa: CASSLGSYEQYF
CDR3nt: TGTGCCAGCTCACTAGGGAGCTACGAGCAGTACTTC
v_gene: TRBV18
len: 12
abundance: few
d_gene: -
j_gene: TRBJ2-7

CDR3aa: CASSLGAENTGELFF
CDR3nt: TGTGCCAGCAGCTTAGGGGCAGAAAACACCGGGGAGCTGTTTTTT
v_gene: TRBV7-2
len: 15
abundance: -
d_gene: -
j_gene: TRBJ2-2

CDR3aa: CASSFSAGAEAFF
CDR3nt: TGTGCCAGCAGTTTTAGCGCCGGGGCTGAAGCTTTCTTT
v_gene: TRBV12-3/TRBV12-4
len: 13
abundance: -
d_gene: -
j_gene: TRBJ1-1

CDR3aa: CASSRLGGSGNTIYF
CDR3nt: TGTGCCAGCAGTCGACTAGGCGGCTCTGGAAACACCATATATTTT
v_gene: TRBV6-2/TRBV6-3
len: 15
abundance: -
d_gene: -
j_gene: TRBJ1-3

CDR3aa: CASSQDRGVFTDTQYF
CDR3nt: TGTGCCAGCAGCCAAGATCGGGGGGTATTCACAGATACGCAGTATTTT
v_gene: TRBV4-2
len: 16
abundance: -
d_gene: TRBD2
j_gene: TRBJ2-3

CDR3aa: CASSQDSWGRQPQHF
CDR3nt: TGCGCCAGCAGCCAAGATTCCTGGGGCCGGCAGCCCCAGCATTTT
v_gene: TRBV4-1
len: 15
abundance: -
d_gene: -
j_gene: TRBJ1-5

CDR3aa: CASSLGTGHNEQFF
CDR3nt: TGTGCCAGCAGTTTAGGGACAGGCCACAATGAGCAGTTCTTC
v_gene: TRBV27
len: 14
abundance: -
d_gene: TRBD1
j_gene: TRBJ2-1

CDR3aa: CSVDPSGSPAGTQYF
CDR3nt: TGCAGCGTTGATCCTAGCGGGTCCCCTGCCGGGACCCAGTACTTC
v_gene: TRBV29-1
len: 15
abundance: -
d_gene: TRBD2
j_gene: TRBJ2-5

CDR3aa: CASRPTGNSNQPQHF
CDR3nt: TGTGCCAGTAGACCGACAGGGAACTCAAATCAGCCCCAGCATTTT
v_gene: TRBV19
len: 15
abundance: -
d_gene: TRBD1
j_gene: TRBJ1-5

CDR3aa: CASSDDRNPNYGYTF
CDR3nt: TGTGCCAGCAGCGACGACAGAAATCCTAACTATGGCTACACCTTC
v_gene: TRBV7-9
len: 15
abundance: once
d_gene: -
j_gene: TRBJ1-2

CDR3aa: CASSYSQGRLHF
CDR3nt: TGTGCCAGCAGTTACAGTCAGGGCCGCCTCCACTTT
v_gene: TRBV6-2/TRBV6-3
len: 12
abundance: -
d_gene: -
j_gene: TRBJ1-6

CDR3aa: CASSLGHAVDTEAFF
CDR3nt: TGTGCCAGCAGTTTGGGGCATGCTGTCGACACTGAAGCTTTCTTT
v_gene: TRBV28
len: 15
abundance: once
d_gene: -
j_gene: TRBJ1-1

CDR3aa: CASSKTGGVGYEQYF
CDR3nt: TGTGCCAGCAGCAAAACAGGGGGCGTTGGGTACGAGCAGTACTTC
v_gene: TRBV14
len: 15
abundance: -
d_gene: TRBD1
j_gene: TRBJ2-7

CDR3aa: CASSGWTSGYNEQFF
CDR3nt: TGTGCCAGCAGCGGCTGGACTAGCGGATACAATGAGCAGTTCTTC
v_gene: TRBV14
len: 15
abundance: -
d_gene: TRBD2
j_gene: TRBJ2-1

CDR3aa: CASRLRDTITGFF
CDR3nt: TGTGCAAGTCGCCTCCGGGACACTATTACGGGGTTCTTC
v_gene: TRBV12-2
len: 13
abundance: once
d_gene: -
j_gene: TRBJ2-1

CDR3aa: CASSSTGGEDIQYF
CDR3nt: TGTGCCAGCAGTTCGACAGGGGGTGAGGACATTCAGTACTTC
v_gene: TRBV5-8
len: 14
abundance: -
d_gene: TRBD1
j_gene: TRBJ2-4

CDR3aa: CASSFTGGTGANVLTF
CDR3nt: TGCGCCAGCAGCTTCACAGGGGGCACAGGGGCCAACGTCCTGACTTTC
v_gene: TRBV5-1
len: 16
abundance: -
d_gene: TRBD1
j_gene: TRBJ2-6

CDR3aa: CASSLGTGAPDTQYF
CDR3nt: TGCGCCAGCAGCTTGGGTACAGGGGCCCCAGATACGCAGTATTTT
v_gene: TRBV5-1
len: 15
abundance: -
d_gene: TRBD1
j_gene: TRBJ2-3

CDR3aa: CASSSPFVASDSGEQFF
CDR3nt: TGTGCCAGCAGCTCCCCGTTTGTAGCGTCTGATTCTGGGGAGCAGTTCTTC
v_gene: TRBV7-2
len: 17
abundance: -
d_gene: -
j_gene: TRBJ2-1

CDR3aa: CASSSQTGINQPQHF
CDR3nt: TGTGCCAGCAGCTCACAAACAGGGATCAATCAGCCCCAGCATTTT
v_gene: TRBV7-9
len: 15
abundance: -
d_gene: -
j_gene: TRBJ1-5

CDR3aa: CASSLSGPMNTGELFF
CDR3nt: TGTGCCAGCAGTTTATCGGGCCCCATGAACACCGGGGAGCTGTTTTTT
v_gene: TRBV27
len: 16
abundance: -
d_gene: -
j_gene: TRBJ2-2

CDR3aa: CASSLRSNYGYTF
CDR3nt: TGTGCCAGCAGTTTACGGTCTAACTATGGCTACACCTTC
v_gene: TRBV12-3/TRBV12-4
len: 13
abundance: -
d_gene: -
j_gene: TRBJ1-2

CDR3aa: CATSRDSGIDTQYF
CDR3nt: TGTGCCACCAGCAGAGATTCGGGGATAGATACGCAGTATTTT
v_gene: TRBV15
len: 14
abundance: -
d_gene: -
j_gene: TRBJ2-3

CDR3aa: CAISALTANYGYTF
CDR3nt: TGTGCCATCAGTGCCTTGACTGCTAACTATGGCTACACCTTC
v_gene: TRBV10-3
len: 14
abundance: -
d_gene: -
j_gene: TRBJ1-2

CDR3aa: CASSLQTGATEAFF
CDR3nt: TGCGCCAGCAGCCTACAGACAGGGGCCACTGAAGCTTTCTTT
v_gene: TRBV5-1
len: 14
abundance: -
d_gene: TRBD1
j_gene: TRBJ1-1

CDR3aa: CASSFDRTNYGYTF
CDR3nt: TGTGCCAGCAGTTTCGACAGAACTAACTATGGCTACACCTTC
v_gene: TRBV27
len: 14
abundance: -
d_gene: -
j_gene: TRBJ1-2

CDR3aa: CSVPGTSGTDTQYF
CDR3nt: TGCAGCGTGCCCGGGACTAGCGGCACAGATACGCAGTATTTT
v_gene: TRBV29-1
len: 14
abundance: -
d_gene: TRBD2
j_gene: TRBJ2-3

CDR3aa: CASSTTGYLEMNTEAFF
CDR3nt: TGTGCCAGTAGTACTACAGGTTACCTTGAGATGAACACTGAAGCTTTCTTT
v_gene: TRBV19
len: 17
abundance: -
d_gene: -
j_gene: TRBJ1-1

CDR3aa: CASSLGGYFSAFF
CDR3nt: TGTGCCAGCAGTCTGGGAGGGTACTTCTCGGCTTTCTTT
v_gene: TRBV2
len: 13
abundance: few
d_gene: -
j_gene: TRBJ1-1

CDR3aa: CASSLAGRDQPQHF
CDR3nt: TGCGCCAGCAGCTTGGCGGGCAGGGATCAGCCCCAGCATTTT
v_gene: TRBV5-1
len: 14
abundance: -
d_gene: -
j_gene: TRBJ1-5

CDR3aa: CASSPVGDAQYF
CDR3nt: TGTGCCAGCAGCCCCGTAGGGGATGCCCAGTACTTC
v_gene: TRBV3-1/TRBV3-2
len: 12
abundance: -
d_gene: -
j_gene: TRBJ2-5

CDR3aa: CASSYSSLGGRTEAFF
CDR3nt: TGTGCCAGCAGTTACTCCTCTTTGGGGGGGCGTACTGAAGCTTTCTTT
v_gene: TRBV6-5
len: 16
abundance: -
d_gene: -
j_gene: TRBJ1-1

CDR3aa: CASSLEGSGKLFF
CDR3nt: TGTGCCAGCAGCTTAGAGGGGTCAGGGAAACTGTTTTTT
v_gene: TRBV13
len: 13
abundance: -
d_gene: -
j_gene: TRBJ1-4